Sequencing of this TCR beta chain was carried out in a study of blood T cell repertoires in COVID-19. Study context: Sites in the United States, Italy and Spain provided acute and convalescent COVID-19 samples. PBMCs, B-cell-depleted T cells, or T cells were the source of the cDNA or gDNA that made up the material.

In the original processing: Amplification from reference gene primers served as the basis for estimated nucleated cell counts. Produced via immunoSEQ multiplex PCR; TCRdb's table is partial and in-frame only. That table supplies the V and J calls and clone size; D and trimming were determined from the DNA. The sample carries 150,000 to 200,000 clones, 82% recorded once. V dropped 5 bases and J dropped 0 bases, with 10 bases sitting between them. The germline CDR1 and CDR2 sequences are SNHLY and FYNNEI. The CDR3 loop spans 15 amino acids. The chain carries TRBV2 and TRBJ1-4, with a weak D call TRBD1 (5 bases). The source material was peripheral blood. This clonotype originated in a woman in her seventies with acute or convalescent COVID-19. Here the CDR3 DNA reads TGTGCCAGCAGTCGGCAGGGAACAACTAATGAAAAACTGTTTTTT. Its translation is CASSRQGTTNEKLFF.